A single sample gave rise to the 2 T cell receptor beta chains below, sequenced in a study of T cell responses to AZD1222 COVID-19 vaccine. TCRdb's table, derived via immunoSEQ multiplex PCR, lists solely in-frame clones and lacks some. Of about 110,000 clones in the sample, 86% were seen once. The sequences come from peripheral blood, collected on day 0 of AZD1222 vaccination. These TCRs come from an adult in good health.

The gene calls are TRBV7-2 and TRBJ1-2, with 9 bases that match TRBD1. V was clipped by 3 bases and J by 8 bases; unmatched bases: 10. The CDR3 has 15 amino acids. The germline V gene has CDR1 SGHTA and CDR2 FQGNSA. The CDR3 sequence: CASSFLGQGRGGYTF. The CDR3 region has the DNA TGTGCCAGCAGCTTTCTGGGACAGGGCCGAGGGGGCTACACCTTC.

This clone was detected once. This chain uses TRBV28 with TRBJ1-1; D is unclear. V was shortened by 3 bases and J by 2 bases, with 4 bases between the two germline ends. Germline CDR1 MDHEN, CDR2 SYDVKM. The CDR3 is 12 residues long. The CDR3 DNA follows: TGTGCCAGCAGTTTGACAAACACTGAAGCTTTCTTT. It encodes CASSLTNTEAFF.